These 13 T cell receptor beta chains originate from one sample sequenced in a study of tumor and adjacent non-tumor tissue in lung cancer. RNA was extracted from bulk tissue without any cell sorting. The library came from three nested PCR rounds adapted from ARM-PCR protocols. TCRdb analysed the multiplex PCR reads with MiXCR anew, one entry per CDR3 protein. In the table there are 200,000 or so distinct CDR3 sequences, 60% to 75% of which are singletons. Material: lung tumor tissue. All receptors derive from a man aged 55 to 69 with non-small cell lung cancer.

V and J are TRBV11-2 and TRBJ2-6; D uncertain. CDR1 and CDR2 from the germline V gene are SGHAT and FQNNGV. The CDR3 is 14 residues long. The ends were cut back, 6 bases at V and 8 bases at J, with 14 bases in the middle. This CDR3 is CASSPFSRTNVLTF. The CDR3, as DNA: TGTGCCAGCAGTCCTTTCTCTAGAACCAACGTCCTGACTTTC.

This clonotype was detected many times. The chain joins TRBV11-3 to TRBJ1-2, with D possibly TRBD1 on 6 matching bases. CDR3 length: 14 residues. Germline V gene lookup returns CDR1 SGHNT and CDR2 YENEEA. V was shortened by 5 bases and J by 1 base, with 11 bases between the two germline ends. The CDR3 region has the DNA TGTGCCAGCAGCCCTCGGGACATTAACTATGGCTACACCTTC. Protein: CASSPRDINYGYTF. Full variable domain (missing parts from reference TRBV11-3 and TRBJ1-2): EAGVVQSPRYKIIEKKQPVAFWCNPISGHNTLYWYLQNLGQGPELLIRYENEEAVDDSQLPKDRFSAERLKGVDSTLKIQPAELGDSAVYLCASSPRDINYGYTFGSGTRLTVV.

The V gene is TRBV4-1, the J gene TRBJ2-2, with D perhaps TRBD2 (7 bases). Germline V gene lookup returns CDR1 MGHRA and CDR2 YSYEKL. Trimming stripped 2 bases from V and 0 bases from J, with 13 bases between. The CDR3 contains 17 residues. In nucleotides, the CDR3 is TGCGCCAGCAGCCAACTACGGGGGGCCGCGAACACCGGGGAGCTGTTTTTT. This gives the protein CASSQLRGAANTGELFF.

The rearrangement joins TRBV28 to TRBJ1-1; D is undetermined. The CDR3 runs to 14 residues. Trimming removed 2 bases at V and 4 bases at J, with 11 bases between. The germline gives CDR1 MDHEN, CDR2 SYDVKM. The DNA for the CDR3 is TGTGCCAGCAGTTTAGAACCTAAACTCACTGAAGCTTTCTTT. Translating it yields CASSLEPKLTEAFF.

This clonotype was found many times. J is TRBJ2-7 and V is TRBV11-3, with D unresolved. The ends were cut back, 3 bases at V and 9 bases at J, with 12 bases in the middle. The CDR3 spans 12 residues. Germline CDR1 is SGHNT and CDR2 is YENEEA. CDR3: CASSLTASGQYF. The CDR3 DNA is TGTGCCAGCAGCTTGACGGCTTCCGGGCAGTACTTC.

In its sample, this clonotype was seen once. A read error may account for a junction end that differs from germline. This chain links TRBV11-1 with TRBJ2-5; the D is unclear. The CDR3 totals 14 residues. The germline V gene encodes CDR1 SGHAT and CDR2 FQDESV (reference sequence). CDR3 sequence: CASGFTPPGETQYF. The CDR3 DNA reads as TGTGCCAGCGGCTTTACACCGCCTGGAGAGACCCAGTACTTC. The complete variable domain, with remaining parts taken from reference TRBV11-1 and TRBJ2-5, reads EAEVAQSPRYKITEKSQAVAFWCDPISGHATLYWYRQILGQGPELLVQFQDESVVDDSQLPKDRFSAERLKGVDSTLKIQPAELGDSAMYLCASGFTPPGETQYFGPGTRLLVL.

A word on this clonotype: One end of the junction is discordant with germline, which a read error may explain. The chain's CDR3 is CASSLEGNSGANVLTF. Here the CDR3 DNA reads TGTGCCAGCAGCTTAGAGGGCAACTCTGGGGCCAACGTCCTGACGTTC. The chain links TRBV11-3 to TRBJ2-6, with D possibly matching TRBD1 (5 bases). This CDR3 spans 16 amino acids. Per the germline V gene, CDR1 is SGHNT and CDR2 is YENEEA.

This chain uses TRBV5-1 with TRBJ1-1; TRBD1 might be the D (6 bases). The CDR3 is made up of 14 amino acids. Between the trimmed V and J ends, which lost 6 bases and 2 bases, there was a span of 14 bases. Germline lookup yields CDR1 SGHRS and CDR2 YFSETQ. The CDR3 DNA sequence: TGCGCCAGCAACCGCGGGGACACTAACACTGAAGCTTTCTTT. The encoded protein is CASNRGDTNTEAFF.

The chain combines TRBV12-3 or TRBV12-4 with TRBJ2-3, with 10 bases that match TRBD2. V was clipped by 4 bases and J by 3 bases; unmatched bases: 7. The CDR3 length is 16 residues. CDR3 sequence reads: CASSSTSSGRTDTQYF. The CDR3 DNA sequence: TGTGCCAGCAGTTCCACGTCTAGCGGGAGAACAGATACGCAGTATTTT.

Ten or more counts support this clonotype. J is TRBJ2-4 and V is TRBV4-3; the D gene is possibly TRBD2 (6 bases). V was pared by 4 bases and J by 4 bases, with 20 bases between. Germline V gene lookup returns CDR1 LGHNA and CDR2 YSLEER. The CDR3 covers 17 residues. As DNA, the CDR3 is TGCGCCAGCAGCCGCAATGGAGGGGAGAGGGGTAAAAACATTCAGTACTTC. Protein sequence: CASSRNGGERGKNIQYF.

The chain couples TRBV4-2 to TRBJ1-1; 7 bases line up with TRBD1. Germline CDR1 LGHNA, CDR2 YNFKEQ. The V gene end was trimmed by 4 bases and the J gene end by 7 bases; junction bases not matched to a gene: 18. The CDR3 consists of 17 residues. The DNA of the CDR3 is TGTGCCAGCAGCCGACTCCACAGGGCCAGGGGGTACATTGAAGCTTTCTTT. The encoded protein is CASSRLHRARGYIEAFF.

Concerning this clonotype: Because the CDR3 is missing its conserved closing phenylalanine or tryptophan, this is likely a read error. The chain employs TRBV20-1 and TRBJ1-4; perhaps TRBD1 as D (6 bases). The germline gives CDR1 DFQATT, CDR2 SNEGSKA (reference sequence). The CDR3 runs to 16 residues. The V end was cut by 7 bases, the J end by 6 bases, with 24 bases between. CDR3 loop: CSGKRGASSWDEKLFV. CDR3 DNA: TGCAGTGGCAAAAGGGGGGCGAGTAGTTGGGATGAAAAACTGTTTGTT.

A word on this clonotype: Likely a read error: the CDR3 ends without its conserved phenylalanine or tryptophan. The V gene is TRBV7-8, the J gene TRBJ1-5, with 7 bases that match TRBD1. V lost 3 bases and J lost 8; bases outside the gene matches: 4. Looked up from germline, CDR1 is SGHVS and CDR2 is FQNEAQ. This CDR3 has 13 amino acids. DNA of the CDR3: TGTGCCAGCAGCTTGACAGGGACGAAGCCCCAGCATTGT. As protein: CASSLTGTKPQHC.